This section outlines one T cell receptor (beta chain) sequence together with its context. The antigen remains unidentified. The data derive from a study of cytomegalovirus exposure and HLA in healthy donors. Study-wide background: Unique TCRs from HLA-typed donors, 80 million to 100 million of them, were held in an early data release. Study conclusions and caveats: Usually a TCR sequence was rare, but some public TCRs were found in many donors. Most subjects' HLA-A and HLA-B alleles were reportedly predicted from TCR beta sequences. As was reported, the classifier diagnosed cytomegalovirus status with high specificity and sensitivity.

J lost 6 bases, V lost 0 bases, and 12 bases had no gene match. The CDR3 has 16 amino acids. CDR1 and CDR2 (germline): SGHKS, YYEKEE (reference sequence). PCR used 60 Vbeta primers and 13 Jbeta primers. Sequencing was performed with immunoSEQ multiplex PCR; in TCRdb, only in-frame clones are kept and a portion is missing. The profile shows about 150,000 clones, about four fifths of them singletons. The sequencing sample was made of PBMCs. J is TRBJ2-7 and V is TRBV5-5; 7 bases align to TRBD1. The receptor was derived from a man over 45 in good health and CMV-seropositive. In nucleotides, the CDR3 is TGTGCCAGCAGCTTGGGGTTGGACAGGAATATGGGCGAGCAGTACTTC. Amino acid sequence: CASSLGLDRNMGEQYF.